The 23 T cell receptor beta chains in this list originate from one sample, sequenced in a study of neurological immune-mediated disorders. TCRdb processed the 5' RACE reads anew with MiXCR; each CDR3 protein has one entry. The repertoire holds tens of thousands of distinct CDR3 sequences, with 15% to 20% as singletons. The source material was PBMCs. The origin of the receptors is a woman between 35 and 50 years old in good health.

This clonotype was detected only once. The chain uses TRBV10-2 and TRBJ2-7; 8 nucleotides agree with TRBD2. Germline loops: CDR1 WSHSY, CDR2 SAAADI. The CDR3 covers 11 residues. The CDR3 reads CACREGYEQYV. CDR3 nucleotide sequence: TGTGCCTGCCGGGAGGGATACGAGCAGTACGTC.

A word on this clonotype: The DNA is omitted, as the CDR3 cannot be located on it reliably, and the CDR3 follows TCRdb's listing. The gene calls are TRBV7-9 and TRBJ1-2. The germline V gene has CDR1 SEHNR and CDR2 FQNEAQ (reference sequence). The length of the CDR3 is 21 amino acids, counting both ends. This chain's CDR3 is CASSFYICSARPGALNYGYTF.

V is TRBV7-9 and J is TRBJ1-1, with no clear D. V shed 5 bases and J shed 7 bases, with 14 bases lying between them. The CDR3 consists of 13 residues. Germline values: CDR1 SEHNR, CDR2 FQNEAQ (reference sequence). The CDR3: CASSRPETLEAFF. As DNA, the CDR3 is TGTGCCAGCAGCCGACCCGAGACCCTTGAAGCTTTCTTT.

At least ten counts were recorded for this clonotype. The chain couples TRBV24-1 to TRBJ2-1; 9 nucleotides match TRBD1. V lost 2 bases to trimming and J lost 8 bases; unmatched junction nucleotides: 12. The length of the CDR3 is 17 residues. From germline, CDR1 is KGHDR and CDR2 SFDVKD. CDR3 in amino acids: CATSDSSRDRDGHEQFF. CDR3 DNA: TGTGCCACCAGTGATTCCTCGCGGGACAGGGATGGCCATGAGCAGTTCTTC.

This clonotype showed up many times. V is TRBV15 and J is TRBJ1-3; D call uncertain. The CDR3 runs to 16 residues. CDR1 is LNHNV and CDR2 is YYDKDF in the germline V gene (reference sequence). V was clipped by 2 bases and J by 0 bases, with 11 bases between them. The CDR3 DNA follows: TGTGCCACCAGCAGACTAGGACGGAACTCTGGAAACACCATATATTTT. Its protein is CATSRLGRNSGNTIYF.

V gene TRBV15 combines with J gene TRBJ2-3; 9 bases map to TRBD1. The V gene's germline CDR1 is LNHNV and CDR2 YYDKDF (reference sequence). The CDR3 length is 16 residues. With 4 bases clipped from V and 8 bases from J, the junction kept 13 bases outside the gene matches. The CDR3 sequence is CATSTTPGQGAGTQYF. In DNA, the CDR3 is TGTGCCACCAGCACTACTCCGGGACAGGGAGCTGGTACGCAGTATTTT.

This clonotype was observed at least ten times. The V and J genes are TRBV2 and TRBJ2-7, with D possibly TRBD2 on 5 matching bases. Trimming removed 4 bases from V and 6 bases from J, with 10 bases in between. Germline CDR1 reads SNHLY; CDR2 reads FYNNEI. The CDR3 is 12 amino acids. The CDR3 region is CASSVGRPEQYV. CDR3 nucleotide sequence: TGTGCCAGCAGTGTAGGGAGACCCGAGCAGTACGTC.

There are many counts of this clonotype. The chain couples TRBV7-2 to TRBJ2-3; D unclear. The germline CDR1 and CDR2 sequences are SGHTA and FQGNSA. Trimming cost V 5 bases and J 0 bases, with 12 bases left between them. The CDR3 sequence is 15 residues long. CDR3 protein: CASSLRQASTDTQYF. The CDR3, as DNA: TGTGCCAGCAGCCTACGACAAGCTAGCACAGATACGCAGTATTTT. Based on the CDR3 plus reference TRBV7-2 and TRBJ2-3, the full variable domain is GAGVSQSPSNKVTEKGKDVELRCDPISGHTALYWYRQSLGQGLEFLIYFQGNSAPDKSGLPSDRFSAERTGGSVSTLTIQRTQQEDSAVYLCASSLRQASTDTQYFGPGTRLTVL.

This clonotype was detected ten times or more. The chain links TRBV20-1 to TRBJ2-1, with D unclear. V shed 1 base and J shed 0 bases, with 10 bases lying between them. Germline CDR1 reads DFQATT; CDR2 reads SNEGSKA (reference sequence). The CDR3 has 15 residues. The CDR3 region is CSARGLPSSYNEQFF. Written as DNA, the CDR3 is TGCAGTGCTAGAGGTCTCCCTAGCTCCTACAATGAGCAGTTCTTC.

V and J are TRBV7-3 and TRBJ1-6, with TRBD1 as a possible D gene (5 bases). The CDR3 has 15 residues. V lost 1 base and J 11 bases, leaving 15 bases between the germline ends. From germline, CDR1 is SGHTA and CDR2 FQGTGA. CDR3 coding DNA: TGTGCCAGCAGCTTAAATGGGGGACCTTTGGCACCCCTCCACTTT. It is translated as CASSLNGGPLAPLHF.

CDR3 sequence: CATSRVEKTDTQYF. DNA of the CDR3: TGTGCCACCAGCAGAGTGGAAAAGACAGATACGCAGTATTTT. This chain links TRBV15 with TRBJ2-3; no clear D gene. Germline values: CDR1 LNHNV, CDR2 YYDKDF (reference sequence). V lost 1 base and J 3 bases, leaving 8 bases between the germline ends. This CDR3 comprises 14 residues.

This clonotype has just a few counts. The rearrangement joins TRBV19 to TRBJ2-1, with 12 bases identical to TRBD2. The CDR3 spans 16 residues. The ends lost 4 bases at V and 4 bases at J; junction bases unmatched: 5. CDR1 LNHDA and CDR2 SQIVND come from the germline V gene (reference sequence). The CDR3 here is CASSTLAGGQYNEQFF. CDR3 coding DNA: TGTGCCAGTAGTACCCTAGCGGGGGGGCAATACAATGAGCAGTTCTTC.

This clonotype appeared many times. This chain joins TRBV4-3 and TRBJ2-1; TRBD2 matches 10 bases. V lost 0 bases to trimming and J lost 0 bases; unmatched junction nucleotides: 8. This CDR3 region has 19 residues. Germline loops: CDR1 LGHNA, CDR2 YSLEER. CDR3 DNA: TGCGCCAGCAGCCAAGATTTTGGACTAGCGGCTAGCTCCTACAATGAGCAGTTCTTC. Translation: CASSQDFGLAASSYNEQFF.

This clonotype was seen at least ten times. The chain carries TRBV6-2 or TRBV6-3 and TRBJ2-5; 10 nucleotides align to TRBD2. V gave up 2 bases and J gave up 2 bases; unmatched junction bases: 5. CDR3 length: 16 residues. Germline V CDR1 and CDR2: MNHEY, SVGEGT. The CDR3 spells CASSYPLAGAQETQYF. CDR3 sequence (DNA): TGTGCCAGCAGTTACCCCCTAGCGGGGGCTCAAGAGACCCAGTACTTC.

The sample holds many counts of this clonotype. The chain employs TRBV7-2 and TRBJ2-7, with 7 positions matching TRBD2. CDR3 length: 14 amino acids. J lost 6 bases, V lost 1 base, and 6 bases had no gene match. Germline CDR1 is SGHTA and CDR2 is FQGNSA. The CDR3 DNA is TGTGCCAGCAGCTTAGATGGACTAGTACCCGAGCAGTACTTC. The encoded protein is CASSLDGLVPEQYF. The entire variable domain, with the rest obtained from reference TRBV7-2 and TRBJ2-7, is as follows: GAGVSQSPSNKVTEKGKDVELRCDPISGHTALYWYRQSLGQGLEFLIYFQGNSAPDKSGLPSDRFSAERTGGSVSTLTIQRTQQEDSAVYLCASSLDGLVPEQYFGPGTRLTVT.

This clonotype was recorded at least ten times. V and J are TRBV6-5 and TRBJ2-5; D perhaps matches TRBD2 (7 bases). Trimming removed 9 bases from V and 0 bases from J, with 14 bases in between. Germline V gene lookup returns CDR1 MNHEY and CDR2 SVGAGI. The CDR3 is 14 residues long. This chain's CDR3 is CASRGAVYQETQYF. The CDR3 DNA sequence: TGTGCCAGTCGGGGGGCCGTGTACCAAGAGACCCAGTACTTC.

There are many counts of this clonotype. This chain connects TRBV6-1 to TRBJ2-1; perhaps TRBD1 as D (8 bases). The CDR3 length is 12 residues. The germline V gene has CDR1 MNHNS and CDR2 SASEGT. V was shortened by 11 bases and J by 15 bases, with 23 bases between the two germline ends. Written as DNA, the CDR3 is TGTGCCTCCTCAGGGGGCGGGGGTCGAGGGTTCTTC. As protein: CASSGGGGRGFF.

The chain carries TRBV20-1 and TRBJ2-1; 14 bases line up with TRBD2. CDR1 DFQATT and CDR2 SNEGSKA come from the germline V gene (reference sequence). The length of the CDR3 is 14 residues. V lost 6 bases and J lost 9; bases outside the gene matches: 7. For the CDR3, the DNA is TGCAGTGCCCAGGGACTAGCGGGGGATACTGAGCAGTTCTTC. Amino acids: CSAQGLAGDTEQFF.

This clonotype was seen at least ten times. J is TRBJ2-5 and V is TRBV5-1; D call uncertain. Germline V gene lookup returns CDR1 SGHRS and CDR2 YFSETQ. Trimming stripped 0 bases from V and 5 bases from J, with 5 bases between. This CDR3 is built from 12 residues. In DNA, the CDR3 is TGCGCCAGCAGCTTGGCCTCGGAGACCCAGTACTTC. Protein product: CASSLASETQYF.

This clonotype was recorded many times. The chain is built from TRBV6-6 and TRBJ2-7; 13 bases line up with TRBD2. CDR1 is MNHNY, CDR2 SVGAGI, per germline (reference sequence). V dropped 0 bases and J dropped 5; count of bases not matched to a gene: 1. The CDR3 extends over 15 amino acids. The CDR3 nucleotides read TGTGCCAGCAGTTACTCGACTAGCGGGGGGAACGAGCAGTACGTC. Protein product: CASSYSTSGGNEQYV.

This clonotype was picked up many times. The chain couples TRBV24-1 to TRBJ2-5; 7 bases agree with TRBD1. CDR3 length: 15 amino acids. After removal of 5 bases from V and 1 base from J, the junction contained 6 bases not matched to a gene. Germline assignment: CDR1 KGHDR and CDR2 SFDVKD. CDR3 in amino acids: CATSATGLSQETQYF. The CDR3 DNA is TGTGCCACCAGTGCGACAGGGTTGTCCCAAGAGACCCAGTACTTC.

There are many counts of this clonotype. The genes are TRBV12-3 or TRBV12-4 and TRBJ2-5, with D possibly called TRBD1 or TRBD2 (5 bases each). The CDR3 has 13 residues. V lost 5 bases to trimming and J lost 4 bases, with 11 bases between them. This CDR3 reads CASSPGLGETQYF. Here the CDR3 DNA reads TGTGCCAGCAGTCCGGGGCTGGGAGAGACCCAGTACTTC.

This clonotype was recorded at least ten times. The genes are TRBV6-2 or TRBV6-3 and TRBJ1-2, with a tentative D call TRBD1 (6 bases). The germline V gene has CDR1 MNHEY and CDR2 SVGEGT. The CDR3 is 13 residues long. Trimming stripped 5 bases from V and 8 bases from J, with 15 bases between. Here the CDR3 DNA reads TGTGCCAGCAGTGACCACAGGGAGGACGGCTACACCTTC. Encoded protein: CASSDHREDGYTF.